This record covers a single T cell receptor beta chain. This sample is part of a study of shared clonotypes between healthy human individuals. Generated by immunoSEQ multiplex PCR, the TCRdb table keeps only in-frame clones and is missing some. In the table there are millions of clones, around 96% of which are singletons. V dropped 3 bases and J dropped 3 bases, with 6 bases sitting between them. The CDR3 is 12 amino acids. Per the germline V gene, CDR1 is SQVTM and CDR2 is ANQGSEA. Naivety among CD8 cells was defined by CD45RO negativity and positive CCR7 selection, thereby excluding terminally differentiated effector memory CD45RA+ cells.

The J gene is TRBJ2-1, the V gene TRBV29-1; D remains unclear. Specimen: naive CD8+ T cells sorted from blood. The TCR sequence derives from a man between 18 and 35 years old in good health. The CDR3: CSVDSFYNEQFF. CDR3 DNA: TGCAGCGTTGACAGCTTCTACAATGAGCAGTTCTTC.